The 10 T cell receptor beta chains given below trace back to one sample, sequenced in a study of blood T cells in healthy people across ages. Together with a sample-barcoded 5' primer, a J-beta primer mix was included in a second PCR lasting about 7 to 11 cycles. MiXCR, run by TCRdb on the 5' RACE reads, gives a single entry per CDR3 protein. Among 700,000 or so distinct CDR3 sequences listed, roughly two fifths were seen once. The source material was blood. The receptors come from a man at least 80 years old in good health.

The chain uses TRBV5-6 and TRBJ2-1; 10 nucleotides align to TRBD1. J lost 7 bases, V lost 4 bases, and 8 bases had no gene match. Germline CDR1 and CDR2: SGHDT and YYEEEE. This CDR3 has 15 amino acids. Here the CDR3 DNA reads TGTGCCAGCAGCGACAGGGGGCGAGGGTTGAATGAGCAGTTCTTC. This translates into CASSDRGRGLNEQFF.

The sample holds one count of this clonotype. The chain couples TRBV9 to TRBJ2-1; D possibly corresponds to TRBD1 (5 bases). The J call may be wrong; the DNA end is better matched by TRBJ2-7. CDR1 is SGDLS, CDR2 YYNGEE, per germline. CDR3 length: 14 residues. The CDR3 sequence: CASSFLDRASEQYF. DNA of the CDR3: TGTGCCAGCAGCTTCCTCGACAGAGCATCCGAGCAGTACTTC.

The chain carries TRBV21-1 and TRBJ2-2; TRBD2 is the table's D call and was not checked against the DNA. TRBV21-1 counts as a pseudogene. CDR3 length: 16 residues. In nucleotides, the CDR3 is TGTGCCAGCACCCCCACCGGGACTAGAGCTACCGGGGAGCTGTTTTTT. This codes for CASTPTGTRATGELFF.

This clonotype has ten or more counts. J is TRBJ2-3 and V is TRBV29-1, with 9 bases fitting TRBD2. The CDR3 spans 16 residues. Germline loops: CDR1 SQVTM, CDR2 ANQGSEA. The J segment lost 2 bases and the V segment lost 1 base, leaving 7 bases of the junction unmatched. DNA for the CDR3: TGCAGCGTTGAAGCCCCTCTAGCGGGGTCCACAGATACGCAGTATTTT. This codes for CSVEAPLAGSTDTQYF.

V and J are TRBV5-4 and TRBJ2-3; perhaps TRBD2 as D (7 bases). The CDR3 loop spans 16 amino acids. Trimming shortened V by 6 bases and J by 0 bases, and 17 bases separated the two germline ends. The V gene's germline CDR1 is SGHNT and CDR2 YYREEE (reference sequence). CDR3 residues: CASTQGGGQSTDTQYF. In DNA, the CDR3 is TGTGCCAGCACCCAAGGGGGGGGCCAGAGCACAGATACGCAGTATTTT.

Points on this clonotype: Its ends do not fully match the called genes, so a read error is possible. This sequence joins TRBV28 and TRBJ1-2; TRBD1 matches 7 bases. CDR3 size: 16 residues. CDR1 and CDR2 (germline): MDHEN, SYDVKM. The CDR3 bases are TGTGCCTGCAGTCAACCGGGACAGCGCCCGAGGGGAGGCTACACCTTC. It is translated as CACSQPGQRPRGGYTF.

Comment on this clonotype: Mismatch with germline at one junction end may stem from a read error. The chain employs TRBV20-1 and TRBJ2-3; the D gene is possibly TRBD2 (6 bases). CDR1 and CDR2 from the germline V gene are DFQATT and SNEGSKA (reference sequence). The CDR3 length is 14 residues. CDR3 bases: TGCGGTGCTAGTTCGGGCGGGAACACAGATACGCAGTATTTT. Encoded protein: CGASSGGNTDTQYF.

The gene calls are TRBV6-5 and TRBJ2-7; D gene ambiguous. Germline loops: CDR1 MNHEY, CDR2 SVGAGI. The CDR3 totals 16 residues. Trimming pared 0 bases from V and 0 bases from J, leaving 12 bases between. CDR3 sequence: CASSYSRASSSYEQYF. The DNA for the CDR3 is TGTGCCAGCAGTTACTCTCGAGCGTCTAGCTCCTACGAGCAGTACTTC.

Comments on this clonotype: A junction boundary mismatches the germline segment, possibly from a read error. The rearrangement joins TRBV14 to TRBJ1-1; no firm D call. This CDR3 has 14 residues. Germline V lookup: CDR1 SGHDN, CDR2 FVKESK. As DNA, the CDR3 is TGTGCCCGCAGCCAAGATTTGAGGAACACTGAAGCTTTCTTT. Translation gives CARSQDLRNTEAFF.

There are a few counts of this clonotype. DNA for the CDR3: TGTGCCAGCAGCGTAGAAGGAAGGTGGAATGAGCAGTTCTTC. This encodes CASSVEGRWNEQFF. The chain uses TRBV9 and TRBJ2-1; no clear D. The CDR3 runs 14 residues. Looked up from germline, CDR1 is SGDLS and CDR2 is YYNGEE. V lost 0 bases to trimming and J lost 7 bases, with 11 bases between them.